Below are 18 T cell receptor beta chains sequenced from a single sample in a study of T-cell memory formation after mild COVID-19. TCRdb independently ran MiXCR on the 5' RACE reads; one entry per CDR3 protein. The data contain about 340,000 distinct CDR3 sequences, approximately 15% of them singletons. Input material: PBMCs or a T cell subset sorted from them (not recorded which). These receptors were obtained from a man aged 18 to 30 who had mild COVID-19 (a few samples of this study predate the infection). Cell type and time point are not known.

This clonotype was observed many times. The chain recombines TRBV5-1 with TRBJ2-1, with 10 bases aligning to TRBD1. V lost 4 bases, J lost 9 bases, and 10 bases stayed unmatched. The CDR3 runs 15 residues. The V gene's germline CDR1 is SGHRS and CDR2 YFSETQ. CDR3 protein: CASSPLGQGYTEQFF. CDR3 DNA sequence: TGCGCCAGCAGCCCCCTGGGACAGGGGTATACTGAGCAGTTCTTC.

The V call is TRBV7-9, the J call TRBJ1-6, with TRBD1 matching over 8 bases. The V gene end was trimmed by 4 bases and the J gene end by 9 bases; junction bases not matched to a gene: 5. CDR1 and CDR2 (germline): SEHNR, FQNEAQ (reference sequence). The CDR3 consists of 14 residues. CDR3 region: CASSSGQGLSPLHF. CDR3 nucleotides: TGTGCCAGCAGCTCCGGACAGGGACTTTCACCCCTCCACTTT.

The chain is built from TRBV2 and TRBJ1-5; no definite D call. The germline V gene encodes CDR1 SNHLY and CDR2 FYNNEI. CDR3 length equals 14 residues. V was shortened by 7 bases and J by 5 bases, with 15 bases between the two germline ends. CDR3 amino acids: CASTYSRADQPQHF. The CDR3 coding sequence is TGTGCCAGCACCTATTCGAGGGCCGATCAGCCCCAGCATTTT.

The chain employs TRBV10-3 and TRBJ1-6, with D possibly being TRBD1 (6 bases). V lost 8 bases to trimming and J lost 8 bases, with 16 bases between them. The germline CDR1 and CDR2 sequences are ENHRY and SYGVKD. CDR3 length equals 14 residues. The CDR3 nucleotides are TGTGCCATCCAAGGACAGAGGGGTGATTCACCCCTCCACTTT. Its protein is CAIQGQRGDSPLHF.

This chain's CDR3 is CSALPDLDQPQHF. The CDR3 DNA is TGCAGTGCCCTCCCGGACCTGGATCAGCCCCAGCATTTT. The chain links TRBV20-1 to TRBJ1-5; D unresolved. The V end lost 6 bases, the J end lost 5 bases, and 14 bases lay between the germline ends. The V gene's germline CDR1 is DFQATT and CDR2 SNEGSKA (reference sequence). The CDR3 is 13 residues long.

This clonotype was observed a few times. The chain employs TRBV12-3 or TRBV12-4 and TRBJ2-5, with 11 positions matching TRBD2. Trimming cost V 7 bases and J 4 bases; bases outside gene matches: 2. CDR3 length: 13 residues. CDR3 in amino acids: CASNSGGGETQYF. DNA of the CDR3: TGTGCCAGCAATAGCGGGGGGGGAGAGACCCAGTACTTC.

The chain has TRBV21-1 and TRBJ2-5; TRBD2 is taken as the D call from the table, unchecked against the DNA. TRBV21-1 is a known pseudogene. This CDR3 has 18 amino acids. CDR3 sequence reads: CASSKFSLAGGPSETQYF. The CDR3 nucleotides are TGTGCCAGCAGCAAATTTTCACTAGCGGGGGGGCCGTCAGAGACCCAGTACTTC.

The sample holds many counts of this clonotype. The V gene is TRBV11-2, the J gene TRBJ1-2; D is unclear. CDR3 length equals 11 residues. CDR1 and CDR2 (germline): SGHAT, FQNNGV. V dropped 1 base and J dropped 7 bases, with 4 bases sitting between them. This CDR3 is CASSLGGGYTF. The DNA of the CDR3 is TGTGCCAGCAGCTTAGGGGGTGGCTACACCTTC.

This clonotype was detected a few times. The chain combines TRBV6-2 or TRBV6-3 with TRBJ2-1; 11 bases match TRBD1. The CDR3 is 15 amino acids. V shed 7 bases, J shed 9 bases, and the junction held 11 bases outside the gene matches. Germline lookup yields CDR1 MNHEY and CDR2 SVGEGT. CDR3 residues: CASNPGQGVRGEQFF. The DNA for the CDR3 is TGTGCCAGCAACCCGGGACAGGGGGTTCGAGGTGAGCAGTTCTTC.

CDR3 coding DNA: TGTGCCAGCAGCCATTCGGAGGGAGGGGGGGAGCTGTTTTTT. This gives the protein CASSHSEGGGELFF. The rearrangement links TRBV3-1 to TRBJ2-2, with 7 bases aligning to TRBD2. The germline CDR1 and CDR2 sequences are LGHDT and YNNKEL (reference sequence). The CDR3 is made up of 14 amino acids. V lost 3 bases and J lost 8; bases outside the gene matches: 6. Full variable domain (missing parts from reference TRBV3-1 and TRBJ2-2): DTAVSQTPKYLVTQMGNDKSIKCEQNLGHDTMYWYKQDSKKFLKIMFSYNNKELIINETVPNRFSPKSPDKAHLNLHINSLELGDSAVYFCASSHSEGGGELFFGEGSRLTVL.

The J gene is TRBJ2-3, the V gene TRBV4-3; D gene unclear. The CDR3 sequence is 17 residues long. V lost 3 bases and J lost 6, with 22 bases in between. Germline values: CDR1 LGHNA, CDR2 YSLEER. The CDR3 sequence: CASSHPFQGSSVDTQYF. The CDR3, as DNA: TGCGCCAGCAGCCACCCCTTCCAAGGATCATCGGTTGATACGCAGTATTTT.

The chain employs TRBV6-2 or TRBV6-3 and TRBJ1-2, with D perhaps TRBD1 (5 bases). Germline V gene lookup returns CDR1 MNHEY and CDR2 SVGEGT. V lost 7 bases, J lost 2 bases, and 14 bases lay in between. The CDR3 spans 14 residues. The CDR3 reads CASKRGPINYGYTF. For the CDR3, the DNA is TGTGCCAGCAAAAGGGGACCGATAAACTATGGCTACACCTTC.

V usage is TRBV13 and J usage is TRBJ2-5; D not resolved. The germline V and J ends were trimmed by 5 bases and 5 bases, with 15 bases remaining between them. Germline CDR1 and CDR2: PRHDT and FYEKMQ (reference sequence). CDR3 size: 14 residues. The DNA of the CDR3 is TGTGCCAGCAGCCCGGCGCAGGTCCTGGAGACCCAGTACTTC. Residues: CASSPAQVLETQYF.

The chain joins TRBV29-1 to TRBJ1-1, with 10 bases identical to TRBD1. Per germline, CDR1 SQVTM and CDR2 ANQGSEA. V was pared by 8 bases and J by 6 bases, with 9 bases of the junction left unmatched. The CDR3 has 13 amino acids. The chain's CDR3 is CSLVPGQGSEAFF. The CDR3 bases are TGCAGCTTAGTCCCGGGACAGGGGTCTGAAGCTTTCTTT.

The rearrangement joins TRBV6-5 to TRBJ2-5, with D perhaps assigned TRBD1 or TRBD2 (5 bases each). This CDR3 region has 13 residues. Per the germline V gene, CDR1 is MNHEY and CDR2 is SVGAGI. V was clipped by 5 bases and J by 5 bases, with 12 bases between them. DNA of the CDR3: TGTGCCAGCAGTCCCGAGGGGACGGAGACCCAGTACTTC. It codes for CASSPEGTETQYF.

This clonotype was seen only a few times. The chain employs TRBV6-1 and TRBJ1-1; D ambiguous. The V and J ends lost 0 bases and 8 bases respectively, with 10 bases between them. Germline CDR1 reads MNHNS; CDR2 reads SASEGT. The CDR3 contains 13 residues. Written as DNA, the CDR3 is TGTGCCAGCAGTGAAGCGCGGCGGGTAGAAGCTTTCTTT. Translating it yields CASSEARRVEAFF.

This clonotype has only a few counts. The chain carries TRBV4-1 and TRBJ1-2; D is uncertain. CDR3 length equals 17 residues. The germline V and J ends were trimmed by 3 bases and 2 bases, with 19 bases remaining between them. Germline CDR1 MGHRA, CDR2 YSYEKL. CDR3 sequence (DNA): TGCGCCAGCAGCCAGATGGGAGGAGGGTTTCGGAACTATGGCTACACCTTC. Translation gives CASSQMGGGFRNYGYTF.

This chain joins TRBV20-1 and TRBJ1-5; D call uncertain. In germline, CDR1 is DFQATT, CDR2 SNEGSKA (reference sequence). V was shortened by 0 bases and J by 5 bases, with 11 bases between the two germline ends. This CDR3 contains 14 residues. This CDR3 is CSARDRAGHQPQHF. CDR3 nucleotide sequence: TGCAGTGCTAGAGATAGGGCAGGACATCAGCCCCAGCATTTT.